The rows below give T cell receptor beta chains drawn from one sample of a study of sequential checkpoint blockade in melanoma. Assay used: immunoSEQ multiplex PCR; TCRdb lists only in-frame clones, some missing. The profile covers 25,000 to 35,000 clones, with 77% appearing a single time and 22% taken by the ten largest. The specimen comprised CD8+ T cells sorted from blood (inferred from file names), sampled from a patient given nivolumab and ipilimumab in sequence. Receptors originate from a human donor with melanoma. The CDR3 runs from the conserved cysteine through the conserved F or W.

J	V	CDR3
TRBJ1-5	TRBV19	CASSIVLDRPPSNQPQHF
TRBJ2-2	TRBV29-1	CSVGEAGGLVGELFF
TRBJ2-5	TRBV9	CASSQTRTDQETQYF
TRBJ1-1	TRBV6-5	CASSPGLGGTEAFF
TRBJ2-7	TRBV27	CASSPRDRGYEQYF
TRBJ2-7	TRBV6-5	CASSYSTGGYEQYF
TRBJ1-3	TRBV7-6	CASSLGQGSGNTIYF
TRBJ1-5	TRBV28	CASSEDGNSNQPQHF
TRBJ1-2	TRBV6-1	CASSGTGTRYGYTF
TRBJ2-1	TRBV19	CASSIRPDRAYNEQFF
TRBJ2-7	TRBV29-1	CSVVLFDSSYEQYF
TRBJ2-1	TRBV27	CASTSGLGLAGVTHFF
TRBJ2-7	TRBV11-2	CASSLGISAYKHYEQYF
TRBJ2-7	TRBV6-5	CASSPGSGDYEQYF
TRBJ1-5	TRBV5-5	CASGYREGPQHF
TRBJ2-7	TRBV2	CASSDDSGSNEQYF
TRBJ1-4	TRBV7-6	CASRQGEREKLFF
TRBJ1-5	TRBV28	CASTPSHQPQHF
TRBJ1-1	TRBV27	CASSQTGSFTEAFF
TRBJ1-5	TRBV4-1	CASSQDMQGAHQPQHF
TRBJ2-1	TRBV13	CASCWGLAPHNEQFF
TRBJ1-1	TRBV28	CASILRDRNTEAFF
TRBJ1-5	TRBV27	CASRPNRVQPQHF
TRBJ1-1	TRBV9	CASSVSTGGAATEAFF
TRBJ2-5	TRBV7-3	CASSSSGTWGETQYF
TRBJ1-1	TRBV10-3	CAISEPQGANTEAFF
TRBJ2-7	TRBV4-3	CASSPDSNYEQYF
TRBJ2-5	TRBV7-6	CASSLATGLEGETQYF
TRBJ2-5	TRBV6-6	CASSTGEKRETQYF